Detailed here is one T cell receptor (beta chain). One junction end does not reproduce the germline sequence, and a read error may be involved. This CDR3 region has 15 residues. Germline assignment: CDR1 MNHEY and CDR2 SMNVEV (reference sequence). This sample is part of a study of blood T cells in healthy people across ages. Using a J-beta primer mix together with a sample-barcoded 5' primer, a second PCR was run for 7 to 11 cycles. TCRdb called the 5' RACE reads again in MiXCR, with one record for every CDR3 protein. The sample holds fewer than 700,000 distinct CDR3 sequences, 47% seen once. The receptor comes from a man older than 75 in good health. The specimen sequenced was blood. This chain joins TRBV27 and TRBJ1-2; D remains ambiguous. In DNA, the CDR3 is TGTGTCAGCAGTCCTACCACCTGGGCCGACTACGGCTACACCTTC. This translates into CVSSPTTWADYGYTF.